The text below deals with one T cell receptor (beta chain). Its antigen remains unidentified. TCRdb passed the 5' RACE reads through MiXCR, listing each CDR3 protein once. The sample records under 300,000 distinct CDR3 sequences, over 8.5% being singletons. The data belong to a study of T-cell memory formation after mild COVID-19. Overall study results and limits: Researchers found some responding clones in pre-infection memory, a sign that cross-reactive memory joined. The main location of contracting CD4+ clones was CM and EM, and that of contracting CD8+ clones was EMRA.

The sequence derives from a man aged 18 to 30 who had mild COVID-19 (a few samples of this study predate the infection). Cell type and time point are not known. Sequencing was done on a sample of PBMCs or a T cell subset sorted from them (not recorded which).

The CDR3 DNA reads TGTGCCAGCAGTTTACAGGTTAAGGATCAGCCCCAGCATTTT. It translates to CASSLQVKDQPQHF. This rearrangement joins TRBV2 to TRBJ1-5; D is perhaps TRBD1 (5 bases). Trimming removed 5 bases at V and 5 bases at J, with 13 bases between. CDR3 length: 14 amino acids. Germline assignment: CDR1 SNHLY and CDR2 FYNNEI.